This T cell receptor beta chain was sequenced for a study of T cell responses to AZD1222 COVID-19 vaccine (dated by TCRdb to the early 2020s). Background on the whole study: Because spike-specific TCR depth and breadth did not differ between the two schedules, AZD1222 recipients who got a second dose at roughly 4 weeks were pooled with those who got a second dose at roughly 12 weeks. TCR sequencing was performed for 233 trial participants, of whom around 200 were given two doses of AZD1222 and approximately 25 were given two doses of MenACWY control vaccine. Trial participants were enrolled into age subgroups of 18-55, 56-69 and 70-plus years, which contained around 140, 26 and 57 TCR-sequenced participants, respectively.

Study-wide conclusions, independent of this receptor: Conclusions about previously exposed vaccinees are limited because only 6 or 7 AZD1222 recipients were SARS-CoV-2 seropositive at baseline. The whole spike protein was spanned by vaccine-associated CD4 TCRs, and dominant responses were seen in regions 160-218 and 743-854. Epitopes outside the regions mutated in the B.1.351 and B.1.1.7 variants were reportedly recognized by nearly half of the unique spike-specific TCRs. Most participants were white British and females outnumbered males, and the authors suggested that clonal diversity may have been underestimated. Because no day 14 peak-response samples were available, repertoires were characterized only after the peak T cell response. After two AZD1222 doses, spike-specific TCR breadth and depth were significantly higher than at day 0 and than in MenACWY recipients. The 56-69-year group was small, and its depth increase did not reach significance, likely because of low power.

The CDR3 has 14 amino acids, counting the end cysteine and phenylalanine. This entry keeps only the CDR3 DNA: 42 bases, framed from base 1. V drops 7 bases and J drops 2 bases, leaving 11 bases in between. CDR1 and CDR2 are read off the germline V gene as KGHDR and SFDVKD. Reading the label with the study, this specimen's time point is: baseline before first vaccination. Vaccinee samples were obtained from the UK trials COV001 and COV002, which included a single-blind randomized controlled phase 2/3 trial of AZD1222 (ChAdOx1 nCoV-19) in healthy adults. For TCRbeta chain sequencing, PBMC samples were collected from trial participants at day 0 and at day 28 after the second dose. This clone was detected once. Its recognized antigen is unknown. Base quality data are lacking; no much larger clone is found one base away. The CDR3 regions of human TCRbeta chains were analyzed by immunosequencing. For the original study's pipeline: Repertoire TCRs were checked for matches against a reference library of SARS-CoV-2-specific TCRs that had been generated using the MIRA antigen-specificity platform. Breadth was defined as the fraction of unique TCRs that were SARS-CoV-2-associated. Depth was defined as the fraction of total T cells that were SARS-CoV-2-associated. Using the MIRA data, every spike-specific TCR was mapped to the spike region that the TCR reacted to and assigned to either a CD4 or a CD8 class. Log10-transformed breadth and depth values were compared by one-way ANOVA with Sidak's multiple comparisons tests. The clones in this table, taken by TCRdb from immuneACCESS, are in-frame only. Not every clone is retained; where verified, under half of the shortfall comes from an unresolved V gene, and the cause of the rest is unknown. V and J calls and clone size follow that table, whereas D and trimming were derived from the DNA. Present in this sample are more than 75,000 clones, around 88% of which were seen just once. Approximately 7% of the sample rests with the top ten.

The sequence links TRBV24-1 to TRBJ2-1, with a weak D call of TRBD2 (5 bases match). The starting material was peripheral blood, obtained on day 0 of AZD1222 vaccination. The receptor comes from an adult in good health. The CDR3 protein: CATSSGRAYNEQFF. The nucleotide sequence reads TGTGCCACCAGCAGTGGGCGGGCCTACAATGAGCAGTTCTTC.